This TCR beta chain is from a study of identical twins. One entry per CDR3 protein results from TCRdb running MiXCR on the 5' RACE reads. The sample shows about 530,000 distinct CDR3 sequences, about a fifth of them seen only once. The CDR3 totals 16 residues. The V and J ends lost 2 bases and 2 bases, in that order; junction bases with no gene match: 4. Germline CDR1 and CDR2: MGHRA and YSYEKL. Among all donors, each was a healthy Caucasian. These data were also filed under a second study, of yellow fever vaccine responses in identical twins. Per that study: Twins' vaccine T cell response reportedly seemed partly convergent, partly personalized.

The receptor was isolated from a woman aged 18-30 years in good health. The chain links TRBV4-1 to TRBJ2-1; 9 bases are shared with TRBD1. Specimen: CD4+ T cells sorted from blood. CDR3 sequence reads: CASSQMDRGAYNEQFF. CDR3 nucleotide sequence: TGCGCCAGCAGCCAAATGGACAGGGGCGCCTACAATGAGCAGTTCTTC.